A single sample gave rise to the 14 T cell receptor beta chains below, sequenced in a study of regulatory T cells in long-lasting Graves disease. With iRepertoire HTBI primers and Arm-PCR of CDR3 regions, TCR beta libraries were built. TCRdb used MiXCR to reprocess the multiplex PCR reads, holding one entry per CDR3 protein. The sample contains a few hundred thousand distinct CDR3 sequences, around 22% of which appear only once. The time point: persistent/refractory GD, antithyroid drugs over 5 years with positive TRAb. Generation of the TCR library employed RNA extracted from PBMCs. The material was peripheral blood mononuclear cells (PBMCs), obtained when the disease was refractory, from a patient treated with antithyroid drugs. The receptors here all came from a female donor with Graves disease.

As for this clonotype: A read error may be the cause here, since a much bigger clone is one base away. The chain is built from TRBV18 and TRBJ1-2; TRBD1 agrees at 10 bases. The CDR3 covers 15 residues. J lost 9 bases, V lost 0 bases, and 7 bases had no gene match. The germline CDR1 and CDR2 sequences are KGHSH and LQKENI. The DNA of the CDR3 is TGTGCCAGCTCACCACCGACAGGGGGCACATATAGCTACACCTTC. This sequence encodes CASSPPTGGTYSYTF.

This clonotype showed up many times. The CDR3 nucleotides read TGTGCCAGCAGTTACGCGGCAGACAATCAGCCCCAGCATTTT. Residues: CASSYAADNQPQHF. The chain couples TRBV6-2 or TRBV6-3 to TRBJ1-5; D remains ambiguous. CDR3 length: 14 residues. Deletions cut 2 bases from V and 3 bases from J, with 8 bases between. Per the germline V gene, CDR1 is MNHEY and CDR2 is SVGEGT.

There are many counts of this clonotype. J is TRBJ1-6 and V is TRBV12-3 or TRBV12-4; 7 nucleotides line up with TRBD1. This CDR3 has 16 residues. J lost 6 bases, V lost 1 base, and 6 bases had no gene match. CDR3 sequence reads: CASSLGGQDSNSPLHF. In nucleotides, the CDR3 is TGTGCCAGCAGTTTAGGAGGACAGGACTCTAATTCACCCCTCCACTTT.

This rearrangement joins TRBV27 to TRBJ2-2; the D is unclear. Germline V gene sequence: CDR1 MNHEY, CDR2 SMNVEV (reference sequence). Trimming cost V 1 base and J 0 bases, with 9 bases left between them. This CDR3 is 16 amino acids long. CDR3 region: CASSLLRLANTGELFF. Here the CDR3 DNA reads TGTGCCAGCAGTTTATTGCGGCTCGCGAACACCGGGGAGCTGTTTTTT.

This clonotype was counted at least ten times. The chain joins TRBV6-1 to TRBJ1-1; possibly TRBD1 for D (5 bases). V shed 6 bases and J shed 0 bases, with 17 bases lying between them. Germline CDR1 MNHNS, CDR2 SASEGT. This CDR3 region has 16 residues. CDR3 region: CASRYLPGVLNTEAFF. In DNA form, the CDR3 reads TGTGCCAGCAGATACCTCCCGGGGGTCCTGAACACTGAAGCTTTCTTT.

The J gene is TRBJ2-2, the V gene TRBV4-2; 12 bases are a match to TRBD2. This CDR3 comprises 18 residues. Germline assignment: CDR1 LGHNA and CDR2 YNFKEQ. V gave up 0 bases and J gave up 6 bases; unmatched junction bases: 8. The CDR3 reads CASSQETSGRGIAGELFF. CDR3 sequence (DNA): TGTGCCAGCAGCCAAGAGACTAGCGGGAGAGGGATCGCCGGGGAGCTGTTTTTT.

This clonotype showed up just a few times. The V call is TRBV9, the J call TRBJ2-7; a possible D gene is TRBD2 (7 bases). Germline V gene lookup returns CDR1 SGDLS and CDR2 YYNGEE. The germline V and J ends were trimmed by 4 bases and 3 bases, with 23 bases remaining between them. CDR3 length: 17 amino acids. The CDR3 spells CASSPRGIWEGSYEQYF. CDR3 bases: TGTGCCAGCAGCCCAAGGGGGATTTGGGAGGGGAGCTACGAGCAGTACTTC.

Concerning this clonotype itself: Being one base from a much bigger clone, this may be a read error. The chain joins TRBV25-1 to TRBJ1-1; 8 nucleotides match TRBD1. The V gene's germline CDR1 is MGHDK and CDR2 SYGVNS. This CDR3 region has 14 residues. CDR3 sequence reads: CARRRDRSLTEAFF. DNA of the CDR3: TGTGCCCGCAGGAGGGACAGGTCACTCACTGAAGCTTTCTTT.

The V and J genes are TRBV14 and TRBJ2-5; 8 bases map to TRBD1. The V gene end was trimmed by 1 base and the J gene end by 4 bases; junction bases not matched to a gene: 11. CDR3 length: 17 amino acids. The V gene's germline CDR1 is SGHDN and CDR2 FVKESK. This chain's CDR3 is CASSQGDRPLWIETQYF. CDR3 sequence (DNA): TGTGCCAGCAGCCAAGGGGACAGGCCCCTTTGGATAGAGACCCAGTACTTC.

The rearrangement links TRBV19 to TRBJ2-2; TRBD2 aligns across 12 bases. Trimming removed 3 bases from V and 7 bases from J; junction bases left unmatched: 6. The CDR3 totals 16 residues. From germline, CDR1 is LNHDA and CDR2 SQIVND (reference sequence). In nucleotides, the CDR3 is TGTGCCAGTAGTATCCCCCGGACTAGCGGGATCGGGGAGCTGTTTTTT. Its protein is CASSIPRTSGIGELFF.

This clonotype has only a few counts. CDR3 sequence reads: CATSRDGGFYNEKLFF. CDR3 DNA sequence: TGTGCCACCAGCAGAGATGGGGGGTTTTATAATGAAAAACTGTTTTTT. The rearrangement links TRBV15 to TRBJ1-4; D possibly corresponds to TRBD1 (5 bases). The CDR3 spans 16 residues. V was shortened by 0 bases and J by 4 bases, with 12 bases between the two germline ends. The germline V gene has CDR1 LNHNV and CDR2 YYDKDF (reference sequence).

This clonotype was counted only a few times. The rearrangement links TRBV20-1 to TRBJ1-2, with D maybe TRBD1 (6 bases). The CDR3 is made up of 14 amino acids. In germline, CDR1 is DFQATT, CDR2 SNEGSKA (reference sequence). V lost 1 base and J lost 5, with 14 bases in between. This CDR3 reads CSARVGGRKYGYTF. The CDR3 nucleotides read TGCAGTGCTAGAGTAGGGGGGCGCAAGTATGGCTACACCTTC.

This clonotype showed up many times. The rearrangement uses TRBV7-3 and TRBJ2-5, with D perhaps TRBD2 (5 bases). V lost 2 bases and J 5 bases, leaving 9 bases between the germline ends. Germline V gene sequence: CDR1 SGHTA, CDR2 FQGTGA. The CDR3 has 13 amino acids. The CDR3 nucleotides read TGTGCCAGCAGCTTAGTAGCGACCGAGACCCAGTACTTC. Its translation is CASSLVATETQYF.

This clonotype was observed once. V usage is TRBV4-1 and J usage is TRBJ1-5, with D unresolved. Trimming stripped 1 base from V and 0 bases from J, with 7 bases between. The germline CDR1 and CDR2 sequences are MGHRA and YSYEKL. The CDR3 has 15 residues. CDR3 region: CASSQAAYSNQPQHF. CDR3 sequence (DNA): TGCGCCAGCAGCCAAGCAGCATATAGCAATCAGCCCCAGCATTTT.